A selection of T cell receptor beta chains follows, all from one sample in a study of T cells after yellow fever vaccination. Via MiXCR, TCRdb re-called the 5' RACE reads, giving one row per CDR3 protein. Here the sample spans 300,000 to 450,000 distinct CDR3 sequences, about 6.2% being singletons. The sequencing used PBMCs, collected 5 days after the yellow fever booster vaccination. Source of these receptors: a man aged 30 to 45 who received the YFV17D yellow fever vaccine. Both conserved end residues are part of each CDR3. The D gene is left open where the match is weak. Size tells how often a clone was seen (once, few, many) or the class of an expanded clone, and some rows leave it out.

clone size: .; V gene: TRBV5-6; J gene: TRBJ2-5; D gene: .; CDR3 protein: CASSLRTSETQYF; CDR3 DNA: TGTGCCAGCAGCCTCAGGACATCTGAGACCCAGTACTTC
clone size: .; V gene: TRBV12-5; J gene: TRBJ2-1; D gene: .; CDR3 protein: CASGLVGYNEQFF; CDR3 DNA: TGTGCTAGTGGTTTGGTCGGTTATAATGAGCAGTTCTTC
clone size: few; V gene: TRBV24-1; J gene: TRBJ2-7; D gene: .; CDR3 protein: CATSDRGYEQYF; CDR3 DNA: TGTGCCACCAGTGACAGGGGTTACGAGCAGTACTTC
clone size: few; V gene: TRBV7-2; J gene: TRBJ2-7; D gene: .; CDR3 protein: CASSFRAYEQYF; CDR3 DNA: TGTGCCAGCAGCTTTCGGGCCTACGAGCAGTACTTC
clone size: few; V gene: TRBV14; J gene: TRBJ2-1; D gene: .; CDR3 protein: CASSQGISNEQFF; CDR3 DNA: TGTGCCAGCAGCCAAGGCATCTCCAATGAGCAGTTCTTC
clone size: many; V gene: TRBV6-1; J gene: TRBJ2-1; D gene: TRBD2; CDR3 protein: CASRGTSGSTYNEQFF; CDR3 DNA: TGTGCCAGCAGGGGGACTAGCGGGAGTACATACAATGAGCAGTTCTTC
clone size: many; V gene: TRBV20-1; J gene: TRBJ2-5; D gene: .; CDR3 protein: CSGSRGRTETQYF; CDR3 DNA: TGCAGTGGTAGCCGGGGCCGGACAGAGACCCAGTACTTC
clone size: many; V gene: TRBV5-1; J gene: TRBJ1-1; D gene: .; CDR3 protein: CASSLKEQGKTFF; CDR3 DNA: TGCGCCAGCAGCTTGAAGGAGCAGGGTAAAACTTTCTTT
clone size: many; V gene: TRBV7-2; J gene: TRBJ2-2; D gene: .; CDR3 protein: CASSSDIGGGELFF; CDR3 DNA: TGTGCCAGCAGCAGTGACATTGGAGGCGGGGAGCTGTTTTTT
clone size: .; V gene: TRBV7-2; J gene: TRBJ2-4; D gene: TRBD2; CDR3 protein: CASSLDTGGRSVYF; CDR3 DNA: TGTGCCAGCAGCTTAGATACGGGCGGGAGGTCTGTATACTTC
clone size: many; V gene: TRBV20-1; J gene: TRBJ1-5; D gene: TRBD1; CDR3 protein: CSASGTGTLGNQPQHF; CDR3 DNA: TGCAGTGCTAGTGGGACAGGGACGTTGGGCAATCAGCCCCAGCATTTT
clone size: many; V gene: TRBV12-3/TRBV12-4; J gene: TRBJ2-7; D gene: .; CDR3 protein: CASSGVHEQYF; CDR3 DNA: TGTGCCAGCAGTGGGGTCCACGAGCAGTACTTC
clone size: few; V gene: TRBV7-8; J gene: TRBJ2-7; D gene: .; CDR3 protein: CASSLGANEQYF; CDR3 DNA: TGTGCCAGCAGCTTAGGAGCCAACGAGCAGTACTTC
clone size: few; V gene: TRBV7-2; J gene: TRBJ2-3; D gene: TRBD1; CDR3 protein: CATTRGTGLGDTQYF; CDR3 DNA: TGTGCTACAACGCGGGGGACAGGGCTAGGGGATACGCAGTATTTT
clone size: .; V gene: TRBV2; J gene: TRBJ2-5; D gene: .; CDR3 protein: CASLQGLETQYF; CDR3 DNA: TGTGCCAGCCTACAGGGCTTGGAGACCCAGTACTTC
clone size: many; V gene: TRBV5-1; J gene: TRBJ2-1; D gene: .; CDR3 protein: CASSSGTGAYNEQFF; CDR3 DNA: TGCGCCAGCAGCTCCGGGACGGGGGCCTACAATGAGCAGTTCTTC
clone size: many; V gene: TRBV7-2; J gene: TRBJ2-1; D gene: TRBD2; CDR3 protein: CASRSGGGRTFF; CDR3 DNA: TGTGCCAGCAGGTCCGGGGGCGGGAGGACGTTCTTC